The 23 T cell receptor beta chains listed next were all sequenced from one sample in a study of T cell changes during pregnancy in multiple sclerosis. Libraries were prepared by immunoSEQ multiplex PCR; TCRdb keeps only in-frame clonotypes and omits some of them. The table records fewer than 80,000 clones, approximately 93% of them present only once. Sequenced material: CD4+ T cells from peripheral blood mononuclear cells, taken after pregnancy. Source of these receptors: a female donor with multiple sclerosis, enrolled in a pregnancy study.

The rearrangement links TRBV5-6 to TRBJ1-2, with a weak D call TRBD1 (6 bases). V was shortened by 7 bases and J by 4 bases, with 14 bases between the two germline ends. The CDR3 is 13 amino acids. Germline lookup yields CDR1 SGHDT and CDR2 YYEEEE. This CDR3 is CASGTGIPYGYTF. In DNA, the CDR3 is TGTGCCAGCGGAACAGGGATCCCCTATGGCTACACCTTC. Complete variable domain (other parts from reference TRBV5-6 and TRBJ1-2): DAGVTQSPTHLIKTRGQQVTLRCSPKSGHDTVSWYQQALGQGPQFIFQYYEEEERQRGNFPDRFSGHQFPNYSSELNVNALLLGDSALYLCASGTGIPYGYTFGSGTRLTVV.

This chain uses TRBV28 with TRBJ2-1; 7 bases agree with TRBD2. This CDR3 comprises 12 residues. V shed 2 bases, J shed 15 bases, and the junction held 7 bases outside the gene matches. Germline V lookup: CDR1 MDHEN, CDR2 SYDVKM. The CDR3 DNA follows: TGTGCCAGCAGTTTACCCGGGGGGAAGGGGTTCTTC. Its protein product is CASSLPGGKGFF. Together with reference TRBV28 and TRBJ2-1, the CDR3 gives the full variable domain: DVKVTQSSRYLVKRTGEKVFLECVQDMDHENMFWYRQDPGLGLRLIYFSYDVKMKEKGDIPEGYSVSREKKERFSLILESASTNQTSMYLCASSLPGGKGFFGPGTRLTVL.

The chain employs TRBV27 and TRBJ1-1, with 7 bases aligning to TRBD1. The trim removed 2 bases at V and 6 bases at J, leaving 9 bases unmatched. The germline V gene has CDR1 MNHEY and CDR2 SMNVEV (reference sequence). CDR3 size: 15 residues. The CDR3 nucleotides read TGTGCCAGCAGTTTACCTGGACAGGTAACCCCTGAAGCTTTCTTT. This translates into CASSLPGQVTPEAFF.

This clone was detected once. The chain employs TRBV7-3 and TRBJ2-3; 8 positions match TRBD2. Germline loops: CDR1 SGHTA, CDR2 FQGTGA. The CDR3 is 15 amino acids. The trim removed 1 base at V and 2 bases at J, leaving 2 bases unmatched. CDR3 protein: CASSLISGNTDTQYF. As DNA, the CDR3 is TGTGCCAGCAGCTTAATTAGCGGGAACACAGATACGCAGTATTTT.

The V call is TRBV5-1, the J call TRBJ2-7, with a tentative D call TRBD2 (6 bases). Germline V gene data show CDR1 as SGHRS and CDR2 as YFSETQ. Trimming cost V 0 bases and J 4 bases, with 14 bases left between them. This CDR3 spans 15 amino acids. The CDR3 bases are TGCGCCAGCAGCTTGGGATCTAGCGTTTTGTACGAGCAGTACTTC. It is translated as CASSLGSSVLYEQYF.

This chain uses TRBV28 with TRBJ2-7; D might be TRBD1 (6 bases). The CDR3 spans 12 residues. Germline V gives CDR1 MDHEN, CDR2 SYDVKM. Trimming left V 5 bases short and J 5 bases short, with 10 bases between. The CDR3 nucleotides are TGTGCCAGCAGTACAGGGTTCCACGAGCAGTACTTC. The encoded protein is CASSTGFHEQYF.

In its sample, this clone was seen a few times. The V and J genes are TRBV5-4 and TRBJ1-1; 7 nucleotides agree with TRBD1. The germline gives CDR1 SGHNT, CDR2 YYREEE (reference sequence). The V gene end was trimmed by 3 bases and the J gene end by 0 bases; junction bases not matched to a gene: 5. The CDR3 sequence is 15 residues long. For the CDR3, the DNA is TGTGCCAGCAGCTCCCCCGGGACAGTGAACACTGAAGCTTTCTTT. Its protein product is CASSSPGTVNTEAFF.

The chain carries TRBV6-6 and TRBJ2-3; tentative D call: TRBD1 (6 bases). The CDR3 is made up of 14 amino acids. V gave up 10 bases and J gave up 6 bases, with 20 bases separating them. Germline loops: CDR1 MNHNY, CDR2 SVGAGI (reference sequence). CDR3 amino acids: CATKFLQGIDTQYF. Written as DNA, the CDR3 is TGTGCCACTAAGTTCCTTCAGGGGATCGATACGCAGTATTTT.

In regard to this clone: Germline and junction disagree at one end, which may indicate a read error. The chain joins TRBV4-2 to TRBJ2-3; TRBD2 aligns across 11 bases. CDR1 is LGHNA and CDR2 is YNFKEQ in the germline V gene. This CDR3 is 17 amino acids long. CDR3: CASRQAVAGGNTDTQYF. The CDR3 coding sequence is TGTGCCAGCAGGCAAGCGGTAGCGGGAGGGAACACAGATACGCAGTATTTT.

The chain couples TRBV20-1 to TRBJ2-7, with D perhaps TRBD2 (6 bases). In germline, CDR1 is DFQATT, CDR2 SNEGSKA (reference sequence). V lost 5 bases and J lost 4, with 9 bases in between. The CDR3 is made up of 11 amino acids. CDR3 amino acids: CSAWRGYEQYF. The CDR3, as DNA: TGCAGTGCTTGGAGGGGTTACGAGCAGTACTTC.

The chain links TRBV11-3 to TRBJ2-1; the D is unclear. Trimming stripped 4 bases from V and 6 bases from J, with 10 bases between. Germline V gene data show CDR1 as SGHNT and CDR2 as YENEEA. The CDR3 has 13 residues. The CDR3 loop reads CASSSDSFNEQFF. The CDR3 DNA reads TGTGCCAGCAGCTCCGACTCTTTCAATGAGCAGTTCTTC.

This chain uses TRBV14 with TRBJ1-2; maybe TRBD1 (5 bases). Looked up from germline, CDR1 is SGHDN and CDR2 is FVKESK. This CDR3 region has 13 residues. V shed 7 bases and J shed 8 bases, with 17 bases lying between them. The CDR3 bases are TGTGCCAGCACATCCCAGGGAGGGTTCGGCTACACCTTC. Residues: CASTSQGGFGYTF.

The J gene is TRBJ2-7, the V gene TRBV28; TRBD1 is a possible D gene (6 bases). Germline CDR1 and CDR2: MDHEN and SYDVKM. The V gene lost 5 bases and the J gene lost 4 bases, with 21 bases spanning the gap. This CDR3 comprises 16 residues. The CDR3 DNA reads TGTGCCAGCAGTGAACGCCCGGGACACCTATTTTACGAGCAGTACTTC. This codes for CASSERPGHLFYEQYF. Filled out from reference TRBV28 and TRBJ2-7, the complete variable domain reads DVKVTQSSRYLVKRTGEKVFLECVQDMDHENMFWYRQDPGLGLRLIYFSYDVKMKEKGDIPEGYSVSREKKERFSLILESASTNQTSMYLCASSERPGHLFYEQYFGPGTRLTVT.

The chain carries TRBV5-5 and TRBJ2-7, with TRBD1 matching 8 bases. Germline V CDR1 and CDR2: SGHKS, YYEKEE (reference sequence). V gave up 1 base and J gave up 3 bases; unmatched junction bases: 6. This CDR3 comprises 15 residues. The CDR3 nucleotides are TGTGCCAGCAGCTTGCTCCCGGGACAGGACTACGAGCAGTACTTC. It encodes CASSLLPGQDYEQYF.

The rearrangement uses TRBV4-2 and TRBJ1-5; D ambiguous. Trimming stripped 0 bases from V and 7 bases from J, with 16 bases between. The germline V gene has CDR1 LGHNA and CDR2 YNFKEQ. This CDR3 has 16 amino acids. The CDR3 nucleotides are TGTGCCAGCAGCCAAGATCCTCGGGGAGATCAACAGCCCCAGCATTTT. As protein: CASSQDPRGDQQPQHF.

The V call is TRBV6-5, the J call TRBJ1-5; a possible D gene is TRBD1 (5 bases). The CDR3 runs 14 residues. The ends were cut back, 3 bases at V and 7 bases at J, with 13 bases in the middle. The germline gives CDR1 MNHEY, CDR2 SVGAGI. In nucleotides, the CDR3 is TGTGCCAGCAGTTATTCAGGGCTAAGCCAGCCCCAGCATTTT. Translated, it gives CASSYSGLSQPQHF.

Points on this clone: Other DNA sequences in this sample translate to the same CDR3. The chain joins TRBV29-1 to TRBJ2-2; 7 nucleotides agree with TRBD1. The CDR3 loop spans 13 amino acids. Germline V gene sequence: CDR1 SQVTM, CDR2 ANQGSEA. The J segment lost 5 bases and the V segment lost 6 bases, leaving 6 bases of the junction unmatched. The CDR3 loop is CSVTETGTGELFF. Written as DNA, the CDR3 is TGCAGCGTGACCGAGACAGGGACCGGGGAGCTGTTTTTT.

The rearrangement joins TRBV18 to TRBJ2-2, with TRBD1 identical over 8 bases. Trimming cost V 6 bases and J 4 bases; bases outside gene matches: 10. This CDR3 has 16 residues. CDR1 is KGHSH and CDR2 is LQKENI in the germline V gene. The CDR3 nucleotides read TGTGCCAGCTCGAGGGAACGGACAGGGACCACCGGGGAGCTGTTTTTT. This translates into CASSRERTGTTGELFF.

The rearrangement joins TRBV29-1 to TRBJ1-4; 10 bases fit TRBD1. Trimming at V came to 6 bases and at J to 7 bases, leaving 2 bases not matched to a gene. The CDR3 length is 12 residues. Germline lookup yields CDR1 SQVTM and CDR2 ANQGSEA. This CDR3 reads CSVRTGGEKLFF. The CDR3 DNA reads as TGCAGCGTGCGGACAGGGGGTGAAAAACTGTTTTTT.

This chain connects TRBV11-1 to TRBJ2-2; maybe TRBD2 (5 bases). Germline CDR1 SGHAT, CDR2 FQDESV (reference sequence). The CDR3 totals 13 residues. Trimming stripped 3 bases from V and 5 bases from J, with 7 bases between. CDR3 sequence reads: CASSFPGTGELFF. The CDR3 DNA sequence: TGTGCCAGCAGCTTCCCGGGGACCGGGGAGCTGTTTTTT.

The rearrangement uses TRBV27 and TRBJ2-1, with D possibly TRBD2 on 5 matching bases. Germline V CDR1 and CDR2: MNHEY, SMNVEV (reference sequence). The CDR3 runs 16 residues. V was trimmed by 2 bases and J by 3 bases, leaving 14 bases between them. CDR3 DNA sequence: TGTGCCAGCAGTTTAGGGGATCGGGGATACTACAATGAGCAGTTCTTC. Protein product: CASSLGDRGYYNEQFF.

The genes are TRBV10-3 and TRBJ2-1; 8 bases align to TRBD1. The V segment lost 4 bases and the J segment 12 bases; nucleotides outside the gene matches: 8. The CDR3 consists of 13 residues. Germline CDR1 ENHRY, CDR2 SYGVKD. The CDR3: CAISVDPGGRQFF. CDR3 nucleotides: TGTGCCATCAGTGTAGACCCAGGGGGCCGGCAGTTCTTC.

The chain joins TRBV7-2 to TRBJ2-1; TRBD1 is a possible D gene (6 bases). V was clipped by 5 bases and J by 8 bases, with 10 bases between them. CDR1 is SGHTA, CDR2 FQGNSA, per germline. This CDR3 contains 12 residues. Here the CDR3 reads CASSPRGHEQFF. As DNA, the CDR3 is TGTGCCAGCAGCCCCAGGGGCCATGAGCAGTTCTTC.